This entry is about one TCR beta chain. Its target is not known. This entry comes from a study of glioma-infiltrating T cells after dendritic cell vaccination. CDR3 length: 15 amino acids. V was cut by 4 bases and J by 5 bases, with 15 bases left in between. The germline V gene encodes CDR1 MNHGY and CDR2 SVAAGI. The primer mix had 60 V beta and 13 J beta primers. Sequenced by immunoSEQ multiplex PCR; TCRdb stores in-frame clones only, minus some. The sample yields about 67,000 clones, roughly 79% seen once. Findings and limits, study-wide: Higher pretreatment TIL content predicted longer progression-free time and survival. Survival was not directly related to TCR clonality in these patients.

The sequencing here drew on blood, taken before dendritic cell vaccination. The V call is TRBV6-9, the J call TRBJ2-1; possible D gene TRBD2, 5 bases. The sequence was obtained from a human donor with glioblastoma. The CDR3 here is CASSSPTRDHNEQFF. Written as DNA, the CDR3 is TGTGCCAGCAGTTCCCCCACTAGGGATCACAATGAGCAGTTCTTC.